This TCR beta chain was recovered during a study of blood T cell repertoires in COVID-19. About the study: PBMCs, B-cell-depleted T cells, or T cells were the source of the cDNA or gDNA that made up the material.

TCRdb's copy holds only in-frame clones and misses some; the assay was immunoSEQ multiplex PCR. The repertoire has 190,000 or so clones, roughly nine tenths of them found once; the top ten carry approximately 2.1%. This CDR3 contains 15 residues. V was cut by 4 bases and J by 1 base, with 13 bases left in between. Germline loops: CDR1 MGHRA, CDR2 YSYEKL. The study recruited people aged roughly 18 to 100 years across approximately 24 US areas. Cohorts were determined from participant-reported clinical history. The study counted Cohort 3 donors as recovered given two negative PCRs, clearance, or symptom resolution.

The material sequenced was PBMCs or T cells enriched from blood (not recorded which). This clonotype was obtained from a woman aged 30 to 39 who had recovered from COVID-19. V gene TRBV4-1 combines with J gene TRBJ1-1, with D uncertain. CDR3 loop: CASSLLGEGNTEAFF. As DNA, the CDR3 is TGCGCCAGCAGCCTACTTGGGGAGGGGAACACTGAAGCTTTCTTT.